This record concerns one T cell receptor (beta chain) sequence. The target antigen is unknown. Profiling relied on immunoSEQ multiplex PCR, and the TCRdb table lists in-frame clones only, not all of them. The sample has 95,000 to 150,000 clones, more than 75% seen once. This specimen belongs to a study of T cell responses to AZD1222 COVID-19 vaccine. The germline gives CDR1 MNHNS, CDR2 SASEGT. Trimming cost V 4 bases and J 2 bases; bases outside gene matches: 10. This CDR3 has 16 residues. General study points: Repertoires were sampled only after the peak T cell response. Nearly half of the spike-specific TCRs reportedly recognize variant regions that carry no mutations. Donors, mostly white British, included more females; clonal diversity was possibly underestimated. Spike-specific TCR breadth and depth both grew after two AZD1222 doses.

V is TRBV6-1 and J is TRBJ2-7, with 8 bases aligning to TRBD1. This sequence originates from an adult in good health. The source material was peripheral blood, sampled on day 0 of AZD1222 vaccination. The DNA of the CDR3 is TGTGCCAGCAGTGTTGGAAGACAGGGGATAACCTACGAGCAGTACTTC. Encoded protein: CASSVGRQGITYEQYF.